This TCR beta chain originates from a study of blood T cell repertoires in COVID-19. Whole-study context: Material from acute and convalescent COVID-19 was sourced from the United States, Italy and Spain. The cDNA or gDNA used as material had been derived from T cells, B-cell-depleted T cells, or PBMCs.

Germline CDR1 reads LNHDA; CDR2 reads SQIVND (reference sequence). This CDR3 contains 18 residues. V shed 11 bases, J shed 1 base, and the junction held 13 bases outside the gene matches. As originally analysed: Estimation of nucleated cell counts was performed using reference gene primer amplification. Method: immunoSEQ multiplex PCR; TCRdb's copy keeps in-frame clones and lacks some. That table furnishes V, J and clone size, whereas the DNA furnished D and trimming. This sample has fewer than 300,000 clones, with about nine tenths found just once. The V and J genes are TRBV19 and TRBJ2-3, with TRBD2 matching 15 bases. Sequenced material: peripheral blood. The sequence was obtained from a man aged 35 to 55 who had recovered from COVID-19. The CDR3 sequence is CAPKGGTSGGSCTDTQYF. The CDR3 nucleotides read TGTGCCCCCAAGGGGGGGACTAGCGGGGGGTCTTGCACAGATACGCAGTATTTT. Drawing the rest from reference TRBV19 and TRBJ2-3, the complete variable domain is DGGITQSPKYLFRKEGQNVTLSCEQNLNHDAMYWYRQDPGQGLRLIYYSQIVNDFQKGDIAEGYSVSREKKESFPLTVTSAQKNPTAFYLCAPKGGTSGGSCTDTQYFGPGTRLTVL.